Sequencing of this T cell receptor (beta chain) was carried out in a study of blood T cell repertoires in COVID-19. Across the whole study: PBMCs, B-cell-depleted T cells, or T cells were the source of the cDNA or gDNA that made up the material.

Clones were read by immunoSEQ multiplex PCR, and TCRdb kept only the in-frame ones, dropping some. The sample has around 150,000 clones, just under 90% seen once. V lost 5 bases, J lost 0 bases, and 7 bases stayed unmatched. Per the germline V gene, CDR1 is LNHDA and CDR2 is SQIVND (reference sequence). This CDR3 contains 15 residues. Sequencing input: peripheral blood. This chain joins TRBV19 and TRBJ2-7, with 7 bases identical to TRBD1. This clonotype was sampled from a woman aged 70-85 years with COVID-19, enrolled during active disease. CDR3 in amino acids: CASSYRQGPSYEQYF. CDR3 DNA: TGTGCCAGTAGTTACCGACAGGGACCCTCCTACGAGCAGTACTTC.